One and the same sample provided the 8 T cell receptor beta chains below, sequenced in a study of follicular helper T cells after annual influenza vaccination. The time point here: 2014-2015 season, pre-vaccination. Assay used: immunoSEQ multiplex PCR; TCRdb lists only in-frame clones, some missing. Of over 12,000 clones listed, approximately 84% are singletons. The input for sequencing was CXCR5- memory CD4+ T cells sorted from blood, taken on the day of influenza vaccination. These receptors were taken from an adult who received the influenza vaccine.

This clone was recorded a few times. V usage is TRBV4-1 and J usage is TRBJ1-6; D possibly corresponds to TRBD1 (6 bases). The CDR3 consists of 14 residues. V was clipped by 4 bases and J by 8 bases, with 12 bases between them. CDR1 MGHRA and CDR2 YSYEKL come from the germline V gene. Here the CDR3 DNA reads TGCGCCAGCAGCCTACAGGGCGTCGATTCACCCCTCCACTTT. Residues: CASSLQGVDSPLHF.

The rearrangement uses TRBV11-2 and TRBJ2-5; D unresolved. This CDR3 spans 11 amino acids. The V gene lost 1 base and the J gene lost 5 bases, with 2 bases spanning the gap. Germline lookup yields CDR1 SGHAT and CDR2 FQNNGV. The CDR3: CASSLAETQYF. The CDR3 DNA is TGTGCCAGCAGCTTAGCTGAGACCCAGTACTTC.

The chain uses TRBV6-1 and TRBJ1-1; D remains unclear. Germline CDR1 and CDR2: MNHNS and SASEGT. The V gene lost 2 bases and the J gene lost 6 bases, with 10 bases spanning the gap. The CDR3 spans 13 residues. The CDR3 DNA is TGTGCCAGCAGTGAAAACTTGGGCTCTGAAGCTTTCTTT. Amino acid sequence: CASSENLGSEAFF.

The chain is built from TRBV7-2 and TRBJ2-7, with 12 bases aligning to TRBD2. V shed 3 bases, J shed 1 base, and the junction held 4 bases outside the gene matches. The germline gives CDR1 SGHTA, CDR2 FQGNSA. The CDR3 length is 16 residues. For the CDR3, the DNA is TGTGCCAGCAGCTTCGGACTAGCGGGGCTATCCTACGAGCAGTACTTC. Its protein product is CASSFGLAGLSYEQYF.

This chain connects TRBV6-5 to TRBJ1-2; 7 nucleotides match TRBD1. The CDR3 sequence is 15 residues long. Germline loops: CDR1 MNHEY, CDR2 SVGAGI. J lost 2 bases, V lost 4 bases, and 7 bases had no gene match. DNA for the CDR3: TGTGCCAGCAGTTTAACGACAGGGACGAACTATGGCTACACCTTC. Protein product: CASSLTTGTNYGYTF.

The chain combines TRBV2 with TRBJ1-2; possibly TRBD1 for D (6 bases). Germline CDR1 reads SNHLY; CDR2 reads FYNNEI. CDR3 size: 15 residues. Deletions cut 6 bases from V and 4 bases from J, with 18 bases between. Here the CDR3 reads CASRDRTESFYGYTF. The DNA for the CDR3 is TGTGCCAGCAGGGATCGGACAGAATCCTTCTATGGCTACACCTTC.

This rearrangement joins TRBV13 to TRBJ1-3; no reliable D call. V was clipped by 8 bases and J by 0 bases, with 14 bases between them. The length of the CDR3 is 15 residues. Germline CDR1 is PRHDT and CDR2 is FYEKMQ (reference sequence). The CDR3 coding sequence is TGTGCCAGCCAAGCAGGACCTTACTCTGGAAACACCATATATTTT. Protein sequence: CASQAGPYSGNTIYF. The variable domain in full, completed from reference TRBV13 and TRBJ1-3, reads AAGVIQSPRHLIKEKRETATLKCYPIPRHDTVYWYQQGPGQDPQFLISFYEKMQSDKGSIPDRFSAQQFSDYHSELNMSSLELGDSALYFCASQAGPYSGNTIYFGEGSWLTVV.

The gene calls are TRBV2 and TRBJ2-3; TRBD2 is a possible D gene (6 bases). V was clipped by 9 bases and J by 4 bases, with 14 bases between them. CDR3 length equals 13 residues. Germline CDR1 reads SNHLY; CDR2 reads FYNNEI. CDR3 sequence: CASGGDYSDTQYF. CDR3 DNA: TGTGCCAGTGGCGGGGATTACTCAGATACGCAGTATTTT.